This T cell receptor (beta chain) was identified during a study of blood T cell repertoires in COVID-19. There are 13 residues in the CDR3. Germline assignment: CDR1 SGHRS and CDR2 YFSETQ. The V end was cut by 1 base, the J end by 2 bases, with 6 bases between. In the authors' methods: Amplification of reference gene primers was used by the study to estimate nucleated cell counts. The method was immunoSEQ multiplex PCR; TCRdb's version includes in-frame clones alone and lacks a portion of them. V and J calls plus clone size are reproduced from that table; the DNA served to infer D and trimming. Of 35,000 to 40,000 clones in the sample, 84% were seen once.

The V and J genes are TRBV5-1 and TRBJ1-1, with D uncertain. The sequenced material came from peripheral blood. This TCR was sampled from a man in his forties or fifties with active or convalescent COVID-19. Here the CDR3 reads CASSLPSNTEAFF. The CDR3 DNA follows: TGCGCCAGCAGCTTGCCCAGTAACACTGAAGCTTTCTTT.